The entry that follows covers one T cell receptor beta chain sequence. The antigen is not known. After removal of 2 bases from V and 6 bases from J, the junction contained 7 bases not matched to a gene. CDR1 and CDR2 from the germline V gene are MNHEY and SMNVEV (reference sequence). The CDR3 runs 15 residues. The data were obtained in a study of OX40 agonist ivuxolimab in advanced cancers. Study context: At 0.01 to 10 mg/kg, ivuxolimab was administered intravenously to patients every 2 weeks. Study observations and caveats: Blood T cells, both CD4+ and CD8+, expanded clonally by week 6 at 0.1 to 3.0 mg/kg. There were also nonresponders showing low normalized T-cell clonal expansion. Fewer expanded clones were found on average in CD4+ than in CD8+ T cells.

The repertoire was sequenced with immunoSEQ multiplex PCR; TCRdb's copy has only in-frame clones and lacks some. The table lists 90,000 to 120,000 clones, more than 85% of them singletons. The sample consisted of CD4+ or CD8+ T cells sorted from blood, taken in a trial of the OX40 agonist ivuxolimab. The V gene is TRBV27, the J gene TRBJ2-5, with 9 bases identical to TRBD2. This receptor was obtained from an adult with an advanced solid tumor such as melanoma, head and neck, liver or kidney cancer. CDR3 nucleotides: TGTGCCAGCAGTTTAGGTAGCGGGAGCCCCAAGACCCAGTACTTC. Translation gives CASSLGSGSPKTQYF.